The 9 T cell receptor beta chains reported below all come from one sample, sequenced in a study of blood T cell repertoires in COVID-19. Method: immunoSEQ multiplex PCR; TCRdb's copy keeps in-frame clones and lacks some. Of about 310,000 clones listed, around 87% are singletons. The sample taken for sequencing was peripheral blood. These receptors were taken from a man aged 50-59 years with active or convalescent COVID-19.

The chain employs TRBV18 and TRBJ1-5; D gene uncertain. V lost 2 bases, J lost 0 bases, and 14 bases lay in between. The length of the CDR3 is 17 residues. Germline V CDR1 and CDR2: KGHSH, LQKENI. The CDR3 DNA reads TGTGCCAGCTCACCATTCGGACCCGGGAATAGCAATCAGCCCCAGCATTTT. Amino acids: CASSPFGPGNSNQPQHF.

This clone occurred once. The CDR3: CASSLGHGEAFF. The CDR3 DNA sequence: TGTGCCAGCAGCTTGGGGCATGGTGAAGCTTTCTTT. The V gene is TRBV5-6, the J gene TRBJ1-1; D is unresolved. The CDR3 consists of 12 residues. Germline V CDR1 and CDR2: SGHDT, YYEEEE. Trimming cost V 0 bases and J 7 bases, with 7 bases left between them.

The chain uses TRBV21-1 and TRBJ2-5; the DNA was not used to check the table's D call, TRBD2. TRBV21-1 corresponds to a pseudogene. The CDR3 is 12 residues long. The CDR3: CARGAGIETQYF. For the CDR3, the DNA is TGTGCCAGAGGGGCGGGGATAGAGACCCAGTACTTC.

The CDR3 sequence is CASSLSKEQVNGYTF. The DNA for the CDR3 is TGTGCCAGCAGCTTAAGTAAGGAGCAAGTCAATGGCTACACCTTC. V and J are TRBV7-2 and TRBJ1-2; D is unresolved. Looked up from germline, CDR1 is SGHTA and CDR2 is FQGNSA. This CDR3 is built from 15 residues. Trimming pared 2 bases from V and 6 bases from J, leaving 16 bases between.

The V and J genes are TRBV29-1 and TRBJ2-5; 7 positions agree with TRBD2. V trimming: 7 bases; J trimming: 4 bases; junction bases outside the gene matches: 6. CDR1 SQVTM and CDR2 ANQGSEA come from the germline V gene. CDR3 size: 12 residues. DNA for the CDR3: TGCAGCGCTGGGGGGGGTGGAGAGACCCAGTACTTC. Its translation: CSAGGGGETQYF.

The rearrangement links TRBV7-6 to TRBJ1-3, with D perhaps matching TRBD1 (6 bases). The CDR3 is made up of 16 amino acids. The germline CDR1 and CDR2 sequences are SGHVS and FNYEAQ. Trimming shortened V by 2 bases and J by 0 bases, and 11 bases separated the two germline ends. The CDR3 loop reads CASSLHTGSSGNTIYF. In DNA, the CDR3 is TGTGCCAGCAGCTTACACACAGGGAGCTCTGGAAACACCATATATTTT.

The V call is TRBV10-1, the J call TRBJ2-2; possible D gene TRBD1, 5 bases. Trimming took 7 bases from V and 0 from J, leaving 15 bases between them. Germline values: CDR1 WNHNN, CDR2 SYGVQD (reference sequence). The CDR3 extends over 16 amino acids. The CDR3, as DNA: TGCGCCAGCATCTTCCCCAGGGAAGCGAACACCGGGGAGCTGTTTTTT. Amino acids: CASIFPREANTGELFF.

The V call is TRBV6-2 or TRBV6-3, the J call TRBJ1-6, with 7 bases matching TRBD1. V trimming: 2 bases; J trimming: 6 bases; junction bases outside the gene matches: 7. The CDR3 has 16 residues. Germline CDR1 reads MNHEY; CDR2 reads SVGEGT. CDR3 DNA: TGTGCCAGCAGTTACCCTAGACAGGGAACTAATTCACCCCTCCACTTT. Protein sequence: CASSYPRQGTNSPLHF.

This rearrangement joins TRBV2 to TRBJ1-1, with 9 bases identical to TRBD1. Germline V gives CDR1 SNHLY, CDR2 FYNNEI. The CDR3 runs 15 residues. The trim removed 2 bases at V and 0 bases at J, leaving 1 base unmatched. Written as DNA, the CDR3 is TGTGCCAGCAGTGAATGGACAGGGGTGAACACTGAAGCTTTCTTT. Translated, it gives CASSEWTGVNTEAFF.